This TCR beta chain was sequenced for a study of molecular identifiers for immune sequencing clone quantification. V was cut by 7 bases and J by 0 bases, with 21 bases left in between. CDR3 length: 16 amino acids. The germline CDR1 and CDR2 sequences are SQVTM and ANQGSEA. TCRdb re-derived calls from the PCR reads in MiXCR, one entry per CDR3 protein. Of fewer than 350,000 distinct CDR3 sequences in the sample, over 20% were seen once. The receptor comes from a human donor in good health. Some libraries in this study had Jurkat cell RNA spiked in. This chain links TRBV29-1 with TRBJ1-1; D unclear. Sequenced input: naive CD8+ T cells from blood, with Jurkat cell RNA spiked in. The sample's subset: FACS-sorted CD8+CD4-CCR7+CD45RA+ naive T cells. CDR3 in DNA: TGCAGCGCCCGGTGGAACCGGGAGCTTTTGAACACTGAAGCTTTCTTT. The encoded protein is CSARWNRELLNTEAFF.